This entry describes one T cell receptor beta chain. The antigen is undetermined. This sample was included in a study of T cells after yellow fever vaccination. For TCR, cDNA came from 5'RACE template switching, which added a universal primer site and UMIs. In TCRdb, the 5' RACE reads were re-called with MiXCR into one record per CDR3 protein. In the table there are approximately 330,000 distinct CDR3 sequences, roughly 3.9% of which are singletons. V gave up 5 bases and J gave up 6 bases; unmatched junction bases: 3. The V gene's germline CDR1 is MNHNS and CDR2 SASEGT. The CDR3 length is 14 residues. Study findings and constraints: Peaking on day 5 versus 15, the secondary response was faster but weaker.

This rearrangement joins TRBV6-1 to TRBJ1-5; 11 bases align to TRBD1. The input for sequencing was PBMCs, taken 5 days after the yellow fever booster vaccination. This TCR was sampled from a man aged 18 to 29 who received the YFV17D yellow fever vaccine. CDR3 protein: CASSRDRGFQPQHF. CDR3 nucleotide sequence: TGTGCCAGCAGTCGGGACAGGGGGTTTCAGCCCCAGCATTTT.